This entry features one T cell receptor (beta chain) sequence. The antigen is undetermined. Time point in this sample: peripheral blood 6 weeks after treatment start. The CDR3 runs 15 residues. This entry belongs to a study of PD-L1 blockade in urothelial cancer. Whole-study findings and limits: Patients with durable benefit had greater blood expansion of tumor-associated TCR clones 3 weeks into treatment.

TCRdb's table, derived via immunoSEQ multiplex PCR, lists solely in-frame clones and lacks some. This table holds over 100,000 clones, roughly 90% found once. The rearrangement joins TRBV12-1 to TRBJ1-6; the table names TRBD1, a call not compared with the DNA. TRBV12-1 is given as a pseudogene. This TCR derives from a man aged 60 to 75 with urothelial cancer. Sequencing was performed on PBMCs, taken around atezolizumab (anti-PD-L1) treatment. Here the CDR3 DNA reads TGTGCCAGCAGCTTTAGACGGGACAGCGACTCACCCCTCCACTTT. Its protein product is CASSFRRDSDSPLHF.